This is a list of T cell receptor beta chains from one sample in a study of blood T cell repertoires in COVID-19. The method was immunoSEQ multiplex PCR; TCRdb's version includes in-frame clones alone and lacks a portion of them. The table has a few hundred thousand clones, roughly 84% seen once. Sequencing was done on a sample of PBMCs or T cells enriched from blood (not recorded which). Receptor source: a woman between 40 and 55 years old who had recovered from COVID-19. Both conserved end residues are part of each CDR3. D genes are given only for firm matches. Clone size, where shown, is once, few, many, or a class for clones that have expanded.

TRBD2,NA,TRBV27,TRBJ2-2,CASSPPGLAGGTGELFF,TGTGCCAGCAGCCCACCCGGACTAGCGGGCGGCACCGGGGAGCTGTTTTTT
NA,NA,TRBV7-2,TRBJ2-3,CASSSSNRIGDTQYF,TGTGCCAGCAGCTCGTCAAATCGCATCGGAGATACGCAGTATTTT
NA,NA,TRBV7-9,TRBJ2-2,CASSLKEAGGELFF,TGTGCCAGCAGCTTAAAAGAGGCTGGCGGGGAGCTGTTTTTT
TRBD1,NA,TRBV28,TRBJ1-2,CASNTGDRGYAF,TGTGCCAGCAACACAGGGGACAGGGGCTACGCCTTC
NA,NA,TRBV5-1,TRBJ2-3,CASSLGTTSTDTQYF,TGCGCCAGCAGCTTGGGGACTACTAGCACAGATACGCAGTATTTT
TRBD1,NA,TRBV28,TRBJ1-4,CASSGRDRPTNEKLFF,TGTGCCAGCAGTGGGCGGGACAGACCAACTAATGAAAAACTGTTTTTT
TRBD2,NA,TRBV18,TRBJ2-3,CASSPRRLAGGLDTQYF,TGTGCCAGCTCACCACGTAGACTAGCGGGAGGGCTAGATACGCAGTATTTT
NA,NA,TRBV4-3,TRBJ2-1,CASSQDFTREQFF,TGCGCCAGCAGCCAAGATTTTACTCGTGAGCAGTTCTTC
TRBD1,NA,TRBV27,TRBJ1-1,CASSLWGQAQEAFF,TGTGCCAGCAGTTTATGGGGACAGGCCCAAGAAGCTTTCTTT
TRBD1,once,TRBV10-3,TRBJ1-4,CAISRKGGQSNEKLFF,TGTGCCATCAGTCGGAAAGGGGGACAGAGTAATGAAAAACTGTTTTTT
NA,few,TRBV19,TRBJ1-2,CASTPGGGYTF,TGTGCCAGTACCCCGGGCGGGGGCTACACCTTC
NA,NA,TRBV19,TRBJ2-5,CASSEQGGETQYF,TGTGCCAGTAGTGAACAAGGCGGCGAGACCCAGTACTTC
NA,many,TRBV5-1,TRBJ2-3,CASSTRENTDTQYF,TGCGCCAGCAGCACTAGGGAGAACACAGATACGCAGTATTTT
NA,NA,TRBV5-8,TRBJ1-5,CASSLKQQQPQHF,TGTGCCAGCAGCTTAAAACAGCAGCAGCCCCAGCATTTT
TRBD2,NA,TRBV18,TRBJ2-5,CASSPGLAPETQYF,TGTGCCAGCTCACCGGGACTAGCCCCAGAGACCCAGTACTTC
TRBD2,NA,TRBV9,TRBJ2-1,CASSVGTSGPFDEQFF,TGTGCCAGCAGCGTCGGGACTAGCGGGCCCTTCGATGAGCAGTTCTTC
TRBD1,NA,TRBV7-2,TRBJ1-2,CASSPTGVYGYTF,TGTGCCAGCAGCCCGACAGGGGTCTATGGCTACACCTTC
NA,NA,TRBV28,TRBJ1-6,CATRQAFYNSPLHF,TGTGCCACCCGACAGGCCTTTTATAATTCACCCCTCCACTTT
NA,NA,TRBV21-1,TRBJ1-1,CASSKTDRGRAGTEAFF,TGTGCCAGCAGTAAAACGGACAGGGGGCGAGCGGGCACTGAAGCTTTCTTT
NA,NA,TRBV28,TRBJ1-3,CATWGGLGGTIYF,TGTGCCACTTGGGGCGGGCTCGGGGGCACCATATATTTT
TRBD1,NA,TRBV4-1,TRBJ1-4,CASSQDTGVVNEKLFF,TGCGCCAGCAGCCAAGACACAGGGGTTGTTAATGAAAAACTGTTTTTT
NA,NA,TRBV5-1,TRBJ1-1,CASSLQRGIMRAFF,TGCGCCAGCAGCCTCCAGCGGGGGATTATGAGAGCTTTCTTT
NA,NA,TRBV7-2,TRBJ2-1,CASSLQRLIYNEQFF,TGTGCCAGCAGCTTACAGCGCCTGATCTACAATGAGCAGTTCTTC
NA,NA,TRBV4-1,TRBJ2-3,CASSQGPTSYGTDTQYF,TGCGCCAGCAGCCAAGGCCCCACTAGCTACGGCACAGATACGCAGTATTTT
NA,NA,TRBV27,TRBJ1-5,CASSLGARQPQHF,TGTGCCAGCAGTTTGGGGGCAAGACAGCCCCAGCATTTT
TRBD1,NA,TRBV5-8,TRBJ1-2,CASSLRGKVYGYTF,TGTGCCAGCAGCCTCAGGGGGAAGGTCTATGGCTACACCTTC
TRBD2,NA,TRBV12-5,TRBJ2-1,CASGFLAGGPGEQFF,TGTGCTAGTGGTTTTTTAGCGGGAGGGCCAGGGGAGCAGTTCTTC
TRBD2,NA,TRBV7-8,TRBJ2-1,CASSLRSSGYTFSYNEQFF,TGTGCCAGCAGCTTAAGGTCTAGCGGATACACATTCTCCTACAATGAGCAGTTCTTC
TRBD2,NA,TRBV9,TRBJ2-1,CASSVVSGTNEQFF,TGTGCCAGCAGCGTAGTTAGCGGGACTAATGAGCAGTTCTTC
TRBD1,NA,TRBV19,TRBJ2-1,CASSRDRGPDEQFF,TGTGCCAGTAGTAGGGACAGGGGACCAGATGAGCAGTTCTTC
TRBD1,NA,TRBV3-1/TRBV3-2,TRBJ1-2,CASSQAAGRGPYGYTF,TGTGCCAGCAGCCAAGCGGCGGGCAGGGGGCCCTATGGCTACACCTTC
NA,NA,TRBV11-3,TRBJ2-5,CASSLRLDQETQYF,TGTGCCAGCAGCTTACGGCTAGACCAAGAGACCCAGTACTTC
TRBD2,NA,TRBV7-2,TRBJ2-1,CASSSPSGYNEQFF,TGTGCCAGCAGCTCACCTAGCGGGTACAATGAGCAGTTCTTC
NA,NA,TRBV5-4,TRBJ1-2,CASSLGSENYGYTF,TGTGCCAGCAGCTTGGGAAGTGAGAACTATGGCTACACCTTC
TRBD1,NA,TRBV11-3,TRBJ1-5,CASSHLTGGSNQPQHF,TGTGCCAGCAGCCATCTGACAGGGGGTAGCAATCAGCCCCAGCATTTT
NA,NA,TRBV4-3,TRBJ2-2,CASSQAAGGRGNTGELFF,TGCGCCAGCAGCCAAGCTGCCGGTGGTAGAGGAAACACCGGGGAGCTGTTTTTT
NA,NA,TRBV28,TRBJ1-5,CATRQASWWPQHF,TGTGCCACCCGACAGGCGTCGTGGTGGCCCCAGCATTTT
TRBD2,NA,TRBV9,TRBJ2-3,CASSVAGGTWDTQYF,TGTGCCAGCAGCGTAGCGGGAGGCACATGGGATACGCAGTATTTT
NA,NA,TRBV5-1,TRBJ2-5,CASSLTGETQYF,TGCGCCAGCAGCTTAACCGGAGAGACCCAGTACTTC
NA,NA,TRBV13,TRBJ1-6,CASSLESNSPLHF,TGTGCCAGCAGCTTAGAATCGAATTCACCCCTCCACTTT
TRBD2,NA,TRBV28,TRBJ2-2,CASSPRGRIAGELFF,TGTGCCAGCAGTCCTCGCGGGAGAATTGCCGGGGAGCTGTTTTTT
NA,NA,TRBV2,TRBJ2-3,CASSVRRGTDTQYF,TGTGCCAGCAGTGTGCGCCGGGGCACAGATACGCAGTATTTT